This TCR beta chain was obtained from a study of shared clonotypes between healthy human individuals (dated by TCRdb to about 2020). A note on the overall study: Three men and a couple of women, aged 18 to 49 years, made up the cohort. Per donor, leukapheresis produced somewhere between about 0.94 and 9.5 billion PBMCs. Per donor, three plates each were used for CD4 naive and CD4 memory, two for CD8 naive, and one for CD8 memory. To increase sequencing depth and limit assay-specific biases, different laboratories used diverse techniques to prepare libraries and sequence TCR repertoires. To estimate repertoire size and how much clonotypes are shared between individuals, the study performed deep sequencing of blood TCR repertoires from 4 to 6 healthy adults. General findings and caveats noted by the study authors: The small number of donors limited the genetic and exposure-history diversity represented. Naive subsets generally had larger estimated clonotype richness than memory subsets did. Compared with non-shared clonotypes, clonotypes shared by all four sorted-subset donors had higher generation probabilities. Roughly 5% of naive CD4, 3.5% of naive CD8, 2% to 2.5% of memory CD4, and approximately 0.4% of memory CD8 clonotypes were shared across several donors. Sampling was restricted to blood, and TCR repertoires in tissues likely differ from the TCR repertoires found in blood. Pairwise subsampling indicated that sequencing depth was expected to affect the degree of clonotype sharing among donors. Incomplete sequencing was indicated by rarefaction of sorted-subset datasets, despite the large sequencing depth.

Donors were healthy HIV-negative adults with no recently reported acute infections or vaccinations. Every donor was a Caucasian adult residing in Nashville, Tennessee, USA. CD4+ T cells were enriched through magnetic negative selection, after which naive cells were positively selected on CD45RA and the remaining negative fraction served as the memory subset. Blood was collected by leukapheresis, and PBMCs were isolated by Ficoll-Histopaque density gradient centrifugation and then cryopreserved in liquid nitrogen vapor phase. Purity and quantity of every magnetically sorted T cell population were checked by analytical flow cytometry. From each sorted fraction, genomic DNA was isolated and quantified by UV absorbance on a Nanodrop 2000c. Using the deep immunoSEQ assay, multiplex PCR amplified TCR CDR3 regions from genomic DNA. Genomic DNA extracted from each cell subset was distributed evenly over all wells of several immunoSEQ 96-well plates, and each plate served as one replicate. For sorted subsets, approximately 210 ng genomic DNA, equal to some 30,000 T cell genomes, was loaded into each replicate PCR. Purified libraries were quantified with a Qubit 3.0 fluorometer, sized on a Bioanalyzer 2100, and re-quantified with the KAPA Library Quantification kit. Every immunoSEQ 96-well plate was sequenced on a dedicated single-read 150-cycle Illumina NextSeq 550 flow cell. The study's processing was this. Because the immunoSEQ output held only junctional sequences and lacked quality scores, the filtering could not match the filtering applied to full-length reads. To assign V/J genes and CDR3, sequences were annotated against IMGT germline references using PyIR, a Python wrapper for IgBLAST v1.9. Reads with weak V/J assignments (E-value above 1e-6), missing CDR3, stop codons, out-of-frame junctions, or ambiguous translated residues were removed. V3J clonotypes were defined as sequences sharing the same inferred V gene, J gene, and CDR3 amino acid sequence. Percentage overlap between repertoires was computed as shared unique clonotypes divided by the size of the smaller repertoire. Three approaches were used to assess repertoire richness: RTK rarefaction, the Chao1 estimator, and Recon v2.1 estimates of unobserved clonotypes. Generation probabilities were computed with OLGA for all TCRbeta clonotypes obtained by the gDNA method from several donors. This immuneACCESS table, as held by TCRdb, lists in-frame sequences with V and J called but not all clones. Of the missing ones, under half trace to an unresolved V gene in checked studies; the others have no known cause. V and J calls plus clone size are reproduced from that table; the DNA served to infer D and trimming. Present in this sample are about 2 million clones, 95% of which were seen just once. Clones ranked in the top ten supply 0.1% to 0.15% of the sample.

Including cysteine and phenylalanine, the CDR3 has 17 amino acids. Kept here is only the CDR3 DNA, which spans 51 bases and is read in frame from base 1. Trimming takes 0 bases off V and 6 bases off J; junction bases not matched to a gene: 12. CDR1 LGHNA and CDR2 YSLEER were looked up in the germline V gene. This clone was counted once. Its antigen has not been determined. The sample holds no much larger clone one base away, and base qualities are not on file. The sequence was collected from a man aged 18 to 35 in good health. The sequenced sample consisted of naive CD4+ T cells sorted from blood. This specimen's cell subset or site label, per the study, means: CD45RA+ positively selected. The chain couples TRBV4-3 to TRBJ2-3, with TRBD2 matching 7 junction bases. CDR3 loop: CASSQDFRTSPADTQYF. The sequenced DNA is TGCGCCAGCAGCCAAGATTTCCGGACTAGTCCTGCGGATACGCAGTATTTT.